The 9 T cell receptor beta chains below all came from one sample that was sequenced in a study of cytomegalovirus exposure and HLA in healthy donors. The study ran its PCR with 60 Vbeta and 13 Jbeta primers. Only in-frame clones appear in the TCRdb table, and some are missing; sequencing was by immunoSEQ multiplex PCR. The sample table includes more than 60,000 clones. The sample taken for sequencing was PBMCs. The receptor set was obtained from a boy younger than 18 in good health and CMV-seronegative.

The genes are TRBV6-5 and TRBJ2-2; 7 positions match TRBD2. This CDR3 has 14 amino acids. V lost 8 bases and J lost 3; bases outside the gene matches: 6. The V gene's germline CDR1 is MNHEY and CDR2 SVGAGI. Here the CDR3 reads CASEDRGDTGELFF. In nucleotides, the CDR3 is TGTGCCAGCGAAGACCGGGGGGACACCGGGGAGCTGTTTTTT.

The J gene is TRBJ2-6, the V gene TRBV19; 7 bases fit TRBD1. The CDR3 has 15 residues. With V trimmed by 5 bases and J by 4 bases, 5 bases remained unmatched. Germline V lookup: CDR1 LNHDA, CDR2 SQIVND (reference sequence). In DNA form, the CDR3 reads TGTGCCAGTAGTCTACAGGGGTCCGGGGCCAACGTCCTGACTTTC. Translated, it gives CASSLQGSGANVLTF.

The chain couples TRBV5-6 to TRBJ2-2, with 12 nucleotides matching TRBD2. The CDR3 spans 15 residues. Germline-derived CDR1 and CDR2 are SGHDT and YYEEEE. The J segment lost 5 bases and the V segment lost 3 bases, leaving 2 bases of the junction unmatched. The chain's CDR3 is CASSWGTSGTGELFF. CDR3 in DNA: TGTGCCAGCAGCTGGGGGACTAGCGGGACCGGGGAGCTGTTTTTT.

The V call is TRBV30, the J call TRBJ2-7; TRBD1 aligns across 8 bases. Germline V gives CDR1 GTSNPN, CDR2 SVGIG (reference sequence). The CDR3 is 13 amino acids. The junction had 11 bases not matched to a gene; V was cut back by 7 bases and J by 6 bases. DNA for the CDR3: TGTGCCTCCGAAAGACAGGGGATGGGCGAGCAGTACTTC. Translating it yields CASERQGMGEQYF.

J is TRBJ2-7 and V is TRBV5-1, with TRBD1 identical over 7 bases. Germline CDR1 reads SGHRS; CDR2 reads YFSETQ. J lost 2 bases, V lost 3 bases, and 8 bases had no gene match. The length of the CDR3 is 15 residues. CDR3: CASSSPSQGAYEQYF. In nucleotides, the CDR3 is TGCGCCAGCAGCTCGCCCAGCCAGGGGGCCTACGAGCAGTACTTC.

The rearrangement links TRBV19 to TRBJ2-4; TRBD1 is a possible D gene (5 bases). This CDR3 is built from 18 residues. The V gene's germline CDR1 is LNHDA and CDR2 SQIVND (reference sequence). Deletions cut 0 bases from V and 0 bases from J, with 15 bases between. CDR3 DNA: TGTGCCAGTAGTATAGATCGAAGAGACAGTTTAGCCAAAAACATTCAGTACTTC. Translating gives CASSIDRRDSLAKNIQYF.

This rearrangement joins TRBV19 to TRBJ1-3; no reliable D call. From germline, CDR1 is LNHDA and CDR2 SQIVND (reference sequence). The length of the CDR3 is 16 residues. V lost 8 bases and J lost 0, with 17 bases in between. The CDR3 DNA is TGTGCCAGTCGGGCCAGCGGACGGACCTCTGGAAACACCATATATTTT. Its protein product is CASRASGRTSGNTIYF.

V gene TRBV19 combines with J gene TRBJ2-1, with D maybe TRBD1 (6 bases). The CDR3 is 14 amino acids. V gave up 4 bases and J gave up 10 bases, with 17 bases separating them. Germline CDR1 is LNHDA and CDR2 is SQIVND (reference sequence). In nucleotides, the CDR3 is TGTGCCAGTAGTAGGACAGACGGTTGGTACGAGCAGTTCTTC. It yields the protein CASSRTDGWYEQFF.

This rearrangement joins TRBV6-1 to TRBJ1-5; no clear D gene. The V end lost 0 bases, the J end lost 7 bases, and 10 bases lay between the germline ends. CDR1 and CDR2 from the germline V gene are MNHNS and SASEGT. The length of the CDR3 is 14 residues. The CDR3 DNA reads TGTGCCAGCAGTGAAGCTGTGACACCGCAGCCCCAGCATTTT. As protein: CASSEAVTPQPQHF.